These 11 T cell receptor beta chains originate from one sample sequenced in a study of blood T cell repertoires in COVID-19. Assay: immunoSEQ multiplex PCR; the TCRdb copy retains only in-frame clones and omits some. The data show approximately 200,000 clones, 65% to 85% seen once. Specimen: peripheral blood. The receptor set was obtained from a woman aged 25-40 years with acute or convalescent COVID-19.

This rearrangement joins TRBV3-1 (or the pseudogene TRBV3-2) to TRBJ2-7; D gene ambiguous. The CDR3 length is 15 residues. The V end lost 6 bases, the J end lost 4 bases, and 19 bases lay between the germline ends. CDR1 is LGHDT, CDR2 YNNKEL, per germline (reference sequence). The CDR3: CASRLIPETKYEQYF. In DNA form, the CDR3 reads TGTGCCAGCAGGCTGATACCGGAGACCAAGTACGAGCAGTACTTC.

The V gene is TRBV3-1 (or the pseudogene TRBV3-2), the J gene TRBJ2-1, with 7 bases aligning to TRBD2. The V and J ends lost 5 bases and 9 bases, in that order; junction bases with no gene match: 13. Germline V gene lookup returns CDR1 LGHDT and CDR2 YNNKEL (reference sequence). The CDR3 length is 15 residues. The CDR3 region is CASSAPGTTPSEQFF. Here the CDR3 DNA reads TGTGCCAGCAGCGCCCCCGGGACTACCCCTAGTGAGCAGTTCTTC.

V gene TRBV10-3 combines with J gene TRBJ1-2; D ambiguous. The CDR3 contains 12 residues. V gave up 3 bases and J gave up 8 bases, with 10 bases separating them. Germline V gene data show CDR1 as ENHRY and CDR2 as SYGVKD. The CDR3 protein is CAISEASLGYTF. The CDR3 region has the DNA TGTGCCATCAGTGAAGCATCGCTCGGCTACACCTTC.

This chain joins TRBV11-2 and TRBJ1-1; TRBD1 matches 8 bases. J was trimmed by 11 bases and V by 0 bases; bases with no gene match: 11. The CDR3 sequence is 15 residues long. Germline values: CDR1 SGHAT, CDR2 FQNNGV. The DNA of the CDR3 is TGTGCCAGCAGCTTAGAGTCGAGGGAGACAGGGGTGGCTTTCTTT. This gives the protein CASSLESRETGVAFF.

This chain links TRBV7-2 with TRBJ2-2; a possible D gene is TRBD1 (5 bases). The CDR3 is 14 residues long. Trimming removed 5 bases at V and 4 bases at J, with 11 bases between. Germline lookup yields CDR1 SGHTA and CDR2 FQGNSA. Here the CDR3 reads CASSRDSRTGELFF. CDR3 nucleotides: TGTGCCAGCAGCCGCGACAGCCGCACCGGGGAGCTGTTTTTT. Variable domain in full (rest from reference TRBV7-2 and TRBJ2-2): GAGVSQSPSNKVTEKGKDVELRCDPISGHTALYWYRQSLGQGLEFLIYFQGNSAPDKSGLPSDRFSAERTGGSVSTLTIQRTQQEDSAVYLCASSRDSRTGELFFGEGSRLTVL.

This chain's CDR3 is CASSRGLASTDTQYF. DNA of the CDR3: TGTGCCAGCAGCCGGGGACTAGCGAGCACAGATACGCAGTATTTT. The chain recombines TRBV7-3 with TRBJ2-3, with TRBD2 identical over 10 bases. Germline lookup yields CDR1 SGHTA and CDR2 FQGTGA. This CDR3 is built from 15 residues. J was trimmed by 0 bases and V by 5 bases; bases with no gene match: 2.

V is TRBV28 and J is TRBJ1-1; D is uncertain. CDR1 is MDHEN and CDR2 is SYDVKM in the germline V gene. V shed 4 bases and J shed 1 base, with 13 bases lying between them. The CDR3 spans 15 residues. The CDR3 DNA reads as TGTGCCAGCAGTTACCGTTACGACTGGAACACTGAAGCTTTCTTT. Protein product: CASSYRYDWNTEAFF.

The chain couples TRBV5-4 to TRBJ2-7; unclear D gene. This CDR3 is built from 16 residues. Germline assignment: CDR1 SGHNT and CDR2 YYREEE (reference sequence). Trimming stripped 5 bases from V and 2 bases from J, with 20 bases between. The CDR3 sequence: CASSPNLNGGTYEQYF. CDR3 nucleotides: TGTGCCAGCAGTCCGAATTTGAATGGCGGAACCTACGAGCAGTACTTC.

CDR3 loop: CASSMEAQRLYNEQFF. CDR3 coding DNA: TGTGCCAGTAGTATGGAGGCGCAGCGCCTTTACAATGAGCAGTTCTTC. The rearrangement uses TRBV19 and TRBJ2-1; perhaps TRBD2 as D (5 bases). V was cut by 3 bases and J by 4 bases, with 16 bases left in between. This CDR3 region has 16 residues. Germline V lookup: CDR1 LNHDA, CDR2 SQIVND (reference sequence).

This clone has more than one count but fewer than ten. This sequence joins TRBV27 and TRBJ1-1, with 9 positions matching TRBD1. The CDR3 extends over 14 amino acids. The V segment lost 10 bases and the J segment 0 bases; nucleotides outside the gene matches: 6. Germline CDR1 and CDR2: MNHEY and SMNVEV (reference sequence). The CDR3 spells CATGTGSVNTEAFF. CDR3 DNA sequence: TGTGCCACCGGGACAGGGTCTGTGAACACTGAAGCTTTCTTT.

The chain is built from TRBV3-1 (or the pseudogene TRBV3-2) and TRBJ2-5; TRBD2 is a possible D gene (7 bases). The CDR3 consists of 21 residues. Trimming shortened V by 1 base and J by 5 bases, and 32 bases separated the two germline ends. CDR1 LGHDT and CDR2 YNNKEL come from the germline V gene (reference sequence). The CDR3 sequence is CASSQGIPQGVNRRGPETQYF. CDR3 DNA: TGTGCCAGCAGCCAAGGCATTCCACAAGGTGTGAACCGGCGGGGGCCGGAGACCCAGTACTTC.